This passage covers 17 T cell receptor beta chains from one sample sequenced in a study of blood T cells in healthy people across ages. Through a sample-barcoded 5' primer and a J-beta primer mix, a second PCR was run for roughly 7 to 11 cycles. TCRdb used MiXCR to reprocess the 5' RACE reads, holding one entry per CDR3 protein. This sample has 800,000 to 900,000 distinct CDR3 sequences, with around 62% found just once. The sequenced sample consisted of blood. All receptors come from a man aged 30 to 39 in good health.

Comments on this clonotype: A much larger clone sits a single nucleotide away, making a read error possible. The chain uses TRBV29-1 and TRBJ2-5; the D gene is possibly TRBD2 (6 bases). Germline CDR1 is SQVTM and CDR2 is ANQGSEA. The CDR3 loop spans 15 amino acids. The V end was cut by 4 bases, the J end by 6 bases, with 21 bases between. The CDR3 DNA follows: TGCAGCGTTGCCCTGACGGGGGACCGGGTAAAGACCCAGTACTTC. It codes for CSVALTGDRVKTQYF.

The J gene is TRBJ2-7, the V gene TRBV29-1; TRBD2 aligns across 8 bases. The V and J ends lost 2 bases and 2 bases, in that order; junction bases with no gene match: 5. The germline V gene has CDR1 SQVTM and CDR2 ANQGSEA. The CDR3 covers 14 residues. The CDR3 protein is CSVEFAGGPYEQYF. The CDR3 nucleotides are TGCAGCGTTGAATTTGCGGGGGGCCCCTACGAGCAGTACTTC.

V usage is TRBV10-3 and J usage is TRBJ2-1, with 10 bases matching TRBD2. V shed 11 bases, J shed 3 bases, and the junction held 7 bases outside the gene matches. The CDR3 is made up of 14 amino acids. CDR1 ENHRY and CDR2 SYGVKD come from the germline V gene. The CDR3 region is CAASLAGSYNEQFF. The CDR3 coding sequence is TGTGCCGCCTCACTAGCGGGGAGCTACAATGAGCAGTTCTTC.

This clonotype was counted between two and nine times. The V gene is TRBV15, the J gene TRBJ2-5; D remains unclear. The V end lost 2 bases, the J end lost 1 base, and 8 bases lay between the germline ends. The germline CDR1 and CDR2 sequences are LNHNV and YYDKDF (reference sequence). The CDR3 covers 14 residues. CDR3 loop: CATSRPHGQETQYF. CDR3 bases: TGTGCCACCAGCAGACCCCACGGCCAAGAGACCCAGTACTTC. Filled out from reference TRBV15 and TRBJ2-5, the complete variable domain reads DAMVIQNPRYQVTQFGKPVTLSCSQTLNHNVMYWYQQKSSQAPKLLFHYYDKDFNNEADTPDNFQSRRPNTSFCFLDIRSPGLGDTAMYLCATSRPHGQETQYFGPGTRLLVL.

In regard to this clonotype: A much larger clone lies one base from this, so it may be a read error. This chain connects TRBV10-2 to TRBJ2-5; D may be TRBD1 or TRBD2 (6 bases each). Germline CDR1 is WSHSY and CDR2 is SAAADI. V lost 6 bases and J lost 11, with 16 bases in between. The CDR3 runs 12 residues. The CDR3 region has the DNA TGCGCCAGCAGCCCCCCGGGGGCGGGGCAGTACTTC. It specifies CASSPPGAGQYF.

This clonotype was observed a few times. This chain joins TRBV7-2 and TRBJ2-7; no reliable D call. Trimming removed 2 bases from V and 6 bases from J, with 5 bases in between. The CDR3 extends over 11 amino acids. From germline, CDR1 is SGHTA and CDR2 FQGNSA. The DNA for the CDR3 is TGTGCCAGCAGCTTAACATCCGAGCAGTACTTC. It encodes CASSLTSEQYF. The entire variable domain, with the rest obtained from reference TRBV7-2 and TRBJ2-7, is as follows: GAGVSQSPSNKVTEKGKDVELRCDPISGHTALYWYRQSLGQGLEFLIYFQGNSAPDKSGLPSDRFSAERTGGSVSTLTIQRTQQEDSAVYLCASSLTSEQYFGPGTRLTVT.

The CDR3 protein is CASSGPGRTSTDTQYF. The CDR3 DNA sequence: TGTGCCAGCAGCGGCCCGGGAAGGACGAGCACAGATACGCAGTATTTT. The J gene is TRBJ2-3, the V gene TRBV13, with D possibly matching TRBD2 (5 bases). The CDR3 is 16 residues long. V was shortened by 5 bases and J by 0 bases, with 15 bases between the two germline ends. The germline V gene has CDR1 PRHDT and CDR2 FYEKMQ (reference sequence).

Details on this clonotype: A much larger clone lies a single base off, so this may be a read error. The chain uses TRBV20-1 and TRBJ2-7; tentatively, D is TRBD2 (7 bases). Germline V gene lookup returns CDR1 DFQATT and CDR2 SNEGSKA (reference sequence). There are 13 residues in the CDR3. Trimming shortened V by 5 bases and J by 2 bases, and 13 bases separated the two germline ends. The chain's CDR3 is CSAEGEGAYEQYF. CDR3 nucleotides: TGCAGTGCTGAGGGGGAGGGGGCCTACGAGCAGTACTTC.

The CDR3 DNA sequence: TGTGCCAGCAGCCGCGGCGGCGGCCGGTCCTACAATGAGCAGTTCTTC. It is translated as CASSRGGGRSYNEQFF. This chain connects TRBV7-2 to TRBJ2-1; no reliable D call. The CDR3 contains 16 residues. Looked up from germline, CDR1 is SGHTA and CDR2 is FQGNSA. V lost 5 bases to trimming and J lost 1 base, with 15 bases between them.

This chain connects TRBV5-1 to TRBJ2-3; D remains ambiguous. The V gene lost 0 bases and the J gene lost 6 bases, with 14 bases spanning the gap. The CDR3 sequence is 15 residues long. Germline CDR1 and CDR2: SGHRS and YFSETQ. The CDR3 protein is CASSLEGGNADTQYF. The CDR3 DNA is TGCGCCAGCAGCTTGGAGGGTGGTAACGCTGATACGCAGTATTTT.

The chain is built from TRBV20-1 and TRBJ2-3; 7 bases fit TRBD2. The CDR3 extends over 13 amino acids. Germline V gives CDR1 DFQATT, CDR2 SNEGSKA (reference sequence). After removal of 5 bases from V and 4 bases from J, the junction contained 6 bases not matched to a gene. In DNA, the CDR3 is TGCAGTGCTCGACCTGGACTAGCAGATACGCAGTATTTT. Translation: CSARPGLADTQYF.

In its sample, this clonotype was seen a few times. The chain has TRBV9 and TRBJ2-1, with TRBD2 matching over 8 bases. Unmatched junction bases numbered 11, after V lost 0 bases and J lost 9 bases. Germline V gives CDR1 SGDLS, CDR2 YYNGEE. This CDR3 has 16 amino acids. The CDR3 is CASSVEGSGVGGEQFF. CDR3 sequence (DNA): TGTGCCAGCAGCGTAGAGGGTAGCGGGGTGGGGGGTGAGCAGTTCTTC.

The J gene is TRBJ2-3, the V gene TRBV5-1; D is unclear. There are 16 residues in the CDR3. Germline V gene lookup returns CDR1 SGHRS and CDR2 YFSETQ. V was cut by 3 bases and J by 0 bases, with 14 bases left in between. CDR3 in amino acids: CASSSRIVGSTDTQYF. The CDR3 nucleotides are TGCGCCAGCAGCTCCCGGATTGTTGGTAGCACAGATACGCAGTATTTT.

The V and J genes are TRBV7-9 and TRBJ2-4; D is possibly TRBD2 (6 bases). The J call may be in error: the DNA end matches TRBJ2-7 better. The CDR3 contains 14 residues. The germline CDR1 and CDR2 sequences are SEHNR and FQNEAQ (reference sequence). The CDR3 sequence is CASSNRDSGYEQYF. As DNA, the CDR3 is TGTGCCAGCAGCAATAGGGACTCAGGCTACGAGCAGTACTTC.

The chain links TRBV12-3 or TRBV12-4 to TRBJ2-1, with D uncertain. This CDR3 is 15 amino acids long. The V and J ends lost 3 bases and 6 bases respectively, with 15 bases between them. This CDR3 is CASSLSHNSGNEQFF. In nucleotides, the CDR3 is TGTGCCAGCAGTTTGAGCCACAACTCTGGCAATGAGCAGTTCTTC.

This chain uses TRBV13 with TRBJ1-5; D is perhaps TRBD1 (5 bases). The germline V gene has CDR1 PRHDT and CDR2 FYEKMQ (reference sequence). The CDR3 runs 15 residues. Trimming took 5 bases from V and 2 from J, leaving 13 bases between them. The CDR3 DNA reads TGTGCCAGCAGCAGCGGCGGGGGGGGCAATCAGCCCCAGCATTTT. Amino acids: CASSSGGGGNQPQHF.

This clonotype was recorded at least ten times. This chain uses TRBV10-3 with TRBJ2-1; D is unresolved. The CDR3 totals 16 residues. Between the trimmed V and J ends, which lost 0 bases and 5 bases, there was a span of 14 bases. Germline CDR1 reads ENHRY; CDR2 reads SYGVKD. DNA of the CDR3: TGTGCCATCAGTGAGTCGGGGTCCGGTGGCCACAATGAGCAGTTCTTC. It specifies CAISESGSGGHNEQFF.